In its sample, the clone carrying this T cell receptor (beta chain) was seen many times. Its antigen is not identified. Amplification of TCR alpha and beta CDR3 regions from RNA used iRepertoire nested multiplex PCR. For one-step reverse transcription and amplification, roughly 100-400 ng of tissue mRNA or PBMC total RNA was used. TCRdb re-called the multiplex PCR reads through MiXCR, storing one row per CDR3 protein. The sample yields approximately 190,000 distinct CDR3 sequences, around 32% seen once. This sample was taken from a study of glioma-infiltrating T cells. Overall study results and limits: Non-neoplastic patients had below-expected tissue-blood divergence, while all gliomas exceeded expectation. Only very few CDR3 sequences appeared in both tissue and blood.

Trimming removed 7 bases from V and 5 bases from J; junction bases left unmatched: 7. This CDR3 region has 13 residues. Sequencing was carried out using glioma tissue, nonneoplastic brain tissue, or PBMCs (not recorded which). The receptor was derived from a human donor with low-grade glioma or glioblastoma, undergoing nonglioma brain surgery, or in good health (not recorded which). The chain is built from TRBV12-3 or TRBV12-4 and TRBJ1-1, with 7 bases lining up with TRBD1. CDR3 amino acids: CASITGVETEAFF. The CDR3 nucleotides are TGTGCCAGCATTACAGGGGTGGAAACTGAAGCTTTCTTT.